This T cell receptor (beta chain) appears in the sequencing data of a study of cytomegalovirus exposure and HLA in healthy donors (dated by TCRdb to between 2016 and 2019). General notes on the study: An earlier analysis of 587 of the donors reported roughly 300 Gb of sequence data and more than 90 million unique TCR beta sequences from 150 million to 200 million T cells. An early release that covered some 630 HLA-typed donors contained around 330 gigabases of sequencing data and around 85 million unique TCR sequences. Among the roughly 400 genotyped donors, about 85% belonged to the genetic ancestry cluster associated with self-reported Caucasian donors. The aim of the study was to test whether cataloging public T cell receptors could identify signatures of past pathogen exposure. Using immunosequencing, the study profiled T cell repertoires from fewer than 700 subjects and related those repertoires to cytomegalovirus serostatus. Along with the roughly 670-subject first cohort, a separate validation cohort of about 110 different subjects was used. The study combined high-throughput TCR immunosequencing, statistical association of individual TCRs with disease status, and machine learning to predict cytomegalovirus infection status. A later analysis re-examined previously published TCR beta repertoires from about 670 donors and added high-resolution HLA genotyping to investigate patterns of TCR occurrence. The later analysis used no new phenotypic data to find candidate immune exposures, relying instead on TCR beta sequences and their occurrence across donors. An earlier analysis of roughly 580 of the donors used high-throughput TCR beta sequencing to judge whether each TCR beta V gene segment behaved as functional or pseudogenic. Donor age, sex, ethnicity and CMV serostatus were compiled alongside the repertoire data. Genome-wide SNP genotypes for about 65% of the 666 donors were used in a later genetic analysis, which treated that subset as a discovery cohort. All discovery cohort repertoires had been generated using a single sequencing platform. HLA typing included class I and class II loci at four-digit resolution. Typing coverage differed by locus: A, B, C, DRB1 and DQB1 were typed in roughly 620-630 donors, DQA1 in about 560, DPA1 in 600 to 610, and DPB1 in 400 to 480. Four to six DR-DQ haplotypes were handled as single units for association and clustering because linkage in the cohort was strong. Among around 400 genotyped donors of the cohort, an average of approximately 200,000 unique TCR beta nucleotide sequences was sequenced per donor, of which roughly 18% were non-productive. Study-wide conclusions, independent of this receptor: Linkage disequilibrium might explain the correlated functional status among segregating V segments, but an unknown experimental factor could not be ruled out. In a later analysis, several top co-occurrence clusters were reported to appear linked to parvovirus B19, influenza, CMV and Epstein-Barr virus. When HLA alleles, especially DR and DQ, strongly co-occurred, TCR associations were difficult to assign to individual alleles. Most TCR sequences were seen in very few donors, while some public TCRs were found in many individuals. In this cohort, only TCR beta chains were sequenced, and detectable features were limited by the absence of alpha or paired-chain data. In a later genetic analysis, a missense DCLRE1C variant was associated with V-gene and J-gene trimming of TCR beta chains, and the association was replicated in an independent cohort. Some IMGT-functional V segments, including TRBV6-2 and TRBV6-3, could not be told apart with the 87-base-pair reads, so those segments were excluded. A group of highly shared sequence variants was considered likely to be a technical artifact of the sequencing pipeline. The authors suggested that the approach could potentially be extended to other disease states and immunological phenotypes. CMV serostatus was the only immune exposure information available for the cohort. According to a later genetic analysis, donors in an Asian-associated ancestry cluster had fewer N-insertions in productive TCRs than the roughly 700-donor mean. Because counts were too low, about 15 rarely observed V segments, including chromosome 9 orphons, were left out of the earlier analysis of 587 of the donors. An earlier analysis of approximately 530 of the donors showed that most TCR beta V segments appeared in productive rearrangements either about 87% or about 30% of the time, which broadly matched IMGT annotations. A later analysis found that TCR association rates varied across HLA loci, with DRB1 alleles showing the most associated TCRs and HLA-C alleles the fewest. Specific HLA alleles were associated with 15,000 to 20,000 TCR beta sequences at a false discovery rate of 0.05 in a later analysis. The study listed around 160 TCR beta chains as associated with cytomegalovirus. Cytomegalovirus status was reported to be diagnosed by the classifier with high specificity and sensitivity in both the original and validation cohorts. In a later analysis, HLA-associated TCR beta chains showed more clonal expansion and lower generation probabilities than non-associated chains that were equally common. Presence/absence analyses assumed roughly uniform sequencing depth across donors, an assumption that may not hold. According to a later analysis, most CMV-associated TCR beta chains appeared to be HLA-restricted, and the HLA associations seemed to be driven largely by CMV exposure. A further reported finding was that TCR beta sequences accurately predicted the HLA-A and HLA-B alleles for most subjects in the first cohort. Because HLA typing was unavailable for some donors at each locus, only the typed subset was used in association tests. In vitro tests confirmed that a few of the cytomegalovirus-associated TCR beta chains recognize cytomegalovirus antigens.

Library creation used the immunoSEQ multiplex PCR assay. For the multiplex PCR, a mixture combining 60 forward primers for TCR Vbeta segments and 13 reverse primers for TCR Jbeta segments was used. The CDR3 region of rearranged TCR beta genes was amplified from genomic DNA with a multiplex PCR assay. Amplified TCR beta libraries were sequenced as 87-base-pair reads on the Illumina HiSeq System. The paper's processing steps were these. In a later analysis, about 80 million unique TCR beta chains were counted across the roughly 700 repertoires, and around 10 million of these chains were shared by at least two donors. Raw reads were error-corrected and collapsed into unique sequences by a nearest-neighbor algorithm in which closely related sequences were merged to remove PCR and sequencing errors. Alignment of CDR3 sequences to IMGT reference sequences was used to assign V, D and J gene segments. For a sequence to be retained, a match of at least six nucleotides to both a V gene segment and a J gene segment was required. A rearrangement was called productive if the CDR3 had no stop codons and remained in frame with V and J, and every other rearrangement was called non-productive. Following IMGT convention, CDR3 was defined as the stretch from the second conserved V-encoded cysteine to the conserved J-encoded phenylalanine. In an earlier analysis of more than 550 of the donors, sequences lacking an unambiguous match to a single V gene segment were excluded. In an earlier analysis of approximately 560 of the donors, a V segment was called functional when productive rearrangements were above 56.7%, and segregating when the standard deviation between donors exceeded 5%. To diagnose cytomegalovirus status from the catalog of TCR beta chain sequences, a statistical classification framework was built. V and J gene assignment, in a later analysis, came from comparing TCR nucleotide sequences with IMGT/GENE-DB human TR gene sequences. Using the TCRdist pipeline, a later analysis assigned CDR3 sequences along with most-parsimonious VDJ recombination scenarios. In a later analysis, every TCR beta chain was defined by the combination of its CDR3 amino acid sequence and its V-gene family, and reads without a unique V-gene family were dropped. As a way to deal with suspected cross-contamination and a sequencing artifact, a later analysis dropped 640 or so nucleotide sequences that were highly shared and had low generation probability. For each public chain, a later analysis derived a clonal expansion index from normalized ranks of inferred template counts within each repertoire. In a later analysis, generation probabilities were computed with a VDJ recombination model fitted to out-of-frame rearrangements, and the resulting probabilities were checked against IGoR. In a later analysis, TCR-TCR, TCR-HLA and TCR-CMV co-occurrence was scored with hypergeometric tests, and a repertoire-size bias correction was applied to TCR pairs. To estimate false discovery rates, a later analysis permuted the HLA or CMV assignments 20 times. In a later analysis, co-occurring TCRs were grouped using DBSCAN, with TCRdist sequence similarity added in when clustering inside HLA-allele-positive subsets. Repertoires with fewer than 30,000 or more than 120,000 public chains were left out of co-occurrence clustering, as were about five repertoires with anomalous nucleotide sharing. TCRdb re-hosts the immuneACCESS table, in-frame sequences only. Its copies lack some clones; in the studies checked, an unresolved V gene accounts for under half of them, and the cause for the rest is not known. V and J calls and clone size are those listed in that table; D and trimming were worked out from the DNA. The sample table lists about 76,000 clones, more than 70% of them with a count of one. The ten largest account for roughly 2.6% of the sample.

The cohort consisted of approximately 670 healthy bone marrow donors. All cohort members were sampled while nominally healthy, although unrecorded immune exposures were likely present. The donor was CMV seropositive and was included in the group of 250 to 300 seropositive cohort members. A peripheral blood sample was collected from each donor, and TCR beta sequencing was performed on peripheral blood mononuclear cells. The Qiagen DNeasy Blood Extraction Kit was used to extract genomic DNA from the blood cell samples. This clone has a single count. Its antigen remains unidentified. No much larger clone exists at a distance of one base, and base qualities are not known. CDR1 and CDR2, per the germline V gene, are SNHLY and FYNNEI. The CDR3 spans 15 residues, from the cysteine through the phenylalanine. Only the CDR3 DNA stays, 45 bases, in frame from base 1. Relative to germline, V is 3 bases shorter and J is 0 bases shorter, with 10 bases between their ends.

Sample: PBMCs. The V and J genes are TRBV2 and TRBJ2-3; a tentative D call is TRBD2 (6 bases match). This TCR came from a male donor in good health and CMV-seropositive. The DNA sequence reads TGTGCCAGCAGTGACCGGGGGAGGAGCACAGATACGCAGTATTTT. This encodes CASSDRGRSTDTQYF.